There are a few counts of the clone carrying this T cell receptor (beta chain). This specimen belongs to a study of blood T cell repertoires in COVID-19. Overall study context: Samples representing acute and convalescent COVID-19 were sourced from the United States, Italy and Spain. From T cells, B-cell-depleted T cells, or PBMCs came the material, which was cDNA or gDNA.

In the authors' methods: Amplifying reference gene primers gave estimates of nucleated cell counts. Measured with immunoSEQ multiplex PCR; TCRdb has only the in-frame clones, and not every one. That table is the source of V, J and clone size, and D and trimming were worked out from the DNA. The repertoire holds a few hundred thousand clones, with around 90% as singletons. CDR3 size: 17 residues. The germline V gene has CDR1 SNHLY and CDR2 FYNNEI. V shed 6 bases, J shed 0 bases, and the junction held 9 bases outside the gene matches. This rearrangement joins TRBV2 to TRBJ2-3; 10 positions agree with TRBD2. Sequencing was performed on peripheral blood. The source of this sequence is a man between 18 and 35 years old with active or convalescent COVID-19. The CDR3 loop reads CASSPRGSGGSTDTQYF. Here the CDR3 DNA reads TGTGCCAGCAGCCCCCGCGGTAGCGGGGGGAGCACAGATACGCAGTATTTT.